This TCR beta chain came from a study of shared clonotypes between healthy human individuals. Study-level points and caveats: Measured sharing among donors was expected to vary with sequencing depth.

The V segment lost 8 bases and the J segment 3 bases; nucleotides outside the gene matches: 13. This CDR3 has 15 residues. Germline lookup yields CDR1 KGHSH and CDR2 LQKENI. The authors split each subset's genomic DNA evenly across several immunoSEQ plates. Only in-frame clones appear in the TCRdb table, and some are missing; sequencing was by immunoSEQ multiplex PCR. This sample has roughly 1,100,000 clones, with about 75% found just once. This clone was picked up a small number of times. Its matching antigen is unknown. Splitting of CD4+ cells produced CD45RA+ naive and CD45RA-negative memory subsets.

The sequence derives from a man between 18 and 29 years old in good health. This sequence joins TRBV18 and TRBJ2-7; 7 nucleotides match TRBD1. The sample consisted of memory CD4+ T cells sorted from blood. As to subset: CD45RA-negative fraction. Here the CDR3 reads CASPRTRGRSYEQYF. DNA for the CDR3: TGTGCCAGCCCCCGGACGAGGGGGCGAAGCTACGAGCAGTACTTC.